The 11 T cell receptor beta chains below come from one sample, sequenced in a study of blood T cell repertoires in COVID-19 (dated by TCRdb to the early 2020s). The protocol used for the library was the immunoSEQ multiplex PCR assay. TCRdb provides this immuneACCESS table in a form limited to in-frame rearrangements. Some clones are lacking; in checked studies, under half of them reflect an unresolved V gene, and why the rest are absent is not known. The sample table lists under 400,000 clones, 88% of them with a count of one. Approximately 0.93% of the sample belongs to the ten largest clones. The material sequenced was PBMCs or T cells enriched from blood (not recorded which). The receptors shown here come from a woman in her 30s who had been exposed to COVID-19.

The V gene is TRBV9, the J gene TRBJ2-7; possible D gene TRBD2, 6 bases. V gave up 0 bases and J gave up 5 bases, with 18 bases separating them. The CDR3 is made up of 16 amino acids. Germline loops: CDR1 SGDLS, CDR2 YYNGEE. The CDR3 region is CASSVDPGLMGHEQYF. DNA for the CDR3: TGTGCCAGCAGCGTAGACCCGGGACTGATGGGTCACGAGCAGTACTTC.

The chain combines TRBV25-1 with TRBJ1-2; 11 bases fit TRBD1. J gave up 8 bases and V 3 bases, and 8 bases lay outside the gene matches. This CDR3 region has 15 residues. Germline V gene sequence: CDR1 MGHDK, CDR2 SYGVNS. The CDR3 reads CASSEGQGVVRGYTF. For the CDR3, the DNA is TGTGCCAGCAGTGAGGGACAGGGGGTGGTGAGAGGCTACACCTTC.

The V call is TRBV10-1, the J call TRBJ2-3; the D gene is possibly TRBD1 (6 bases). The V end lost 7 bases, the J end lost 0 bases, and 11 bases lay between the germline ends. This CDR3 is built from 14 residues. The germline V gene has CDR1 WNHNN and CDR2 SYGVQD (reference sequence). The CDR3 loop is CASTTGPSTDTQYF. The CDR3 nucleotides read TGCGCCAGCACGACAGGCCCTAGCACAGATACGCAGTATTTT.

Here the CDR3 reads CASSGGLAGGTYNEQFF. CDR3 nucleotide sequence: TGTGCCAGCAGCGGGGGGTTAGCGGGAGGGACCTACAATGAGCAGTTCTTC. This chain joins TRBV7-9 and TRBJ2-1, with 11 nucleotides matching TRBD2. The CDR3 consists of 17 residues. Germline V lookup: CDR1 SEHNR, CDR2 FQNEAQ (reference sequence). J was trimmed by 2 bases and V by 5 bases; bases with no gene match: 8.

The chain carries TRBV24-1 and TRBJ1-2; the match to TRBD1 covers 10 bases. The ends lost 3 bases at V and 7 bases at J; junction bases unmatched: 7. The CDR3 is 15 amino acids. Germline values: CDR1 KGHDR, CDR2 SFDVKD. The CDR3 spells CATSDQDRGHGGYTF. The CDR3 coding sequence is TGTGCCACCAGTGATCAAGACAGGGGGCATGGTGGCTACACCTTC.

This CDR3 reads CTSSHRTSGGYNEQFF. The CDR3 nucleotides read TGCACCAGCAGCCACCGGACTAGCGGAGGCTACAATGAGCAGTTCTTC. V and J are TRBV1 and TRBJ2-1; the table's D call, TRBD2, has no DNA check behind it. TRBV1 is described as a pseudogene. The CDR3 consists of 16 residues.

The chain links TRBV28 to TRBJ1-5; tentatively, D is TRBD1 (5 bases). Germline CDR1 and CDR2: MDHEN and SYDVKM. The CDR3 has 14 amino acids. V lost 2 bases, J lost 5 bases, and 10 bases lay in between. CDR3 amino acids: CASSLAGKYQPQHF. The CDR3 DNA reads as TGTGCCAGCAGTTTAGCAGGGAAATATCAGCCCCAGCATTTT. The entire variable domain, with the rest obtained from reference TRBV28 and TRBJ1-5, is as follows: DVKVTQSSRYLVKRTGEKVFLECVQDMDHENMFWYRQDPGLGLRLIYFSYDVKMKEKGDIPEGYSVSREKKERFSLILESASTNQTSMYLCASSLAGKYQPQHFGDGTRLSIL.

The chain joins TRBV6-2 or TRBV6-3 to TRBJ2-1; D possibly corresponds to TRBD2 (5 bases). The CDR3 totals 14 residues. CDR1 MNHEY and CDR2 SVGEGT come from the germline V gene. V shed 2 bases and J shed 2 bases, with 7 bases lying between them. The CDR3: CASSYEGTYNEQFF. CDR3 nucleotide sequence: TGTGCCAGCAGTTACGAGGGTACCTACAATGAGCAGTTCTTC.

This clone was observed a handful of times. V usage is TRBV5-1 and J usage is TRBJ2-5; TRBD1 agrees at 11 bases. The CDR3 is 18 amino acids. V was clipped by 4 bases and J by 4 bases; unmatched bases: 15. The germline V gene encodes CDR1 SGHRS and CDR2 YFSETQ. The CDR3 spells CASSAKGQGGPALETQYF. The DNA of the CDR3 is TGCGCCAGCAGCGCAAAGGGACAGGGGGGTCCCGCGCTAGAGACCCAGTACTTC.

The CDR3 region has the DNA TGTGCCTGGAGTCTAGGGACTCGCAGCTACGAGCAGTACTTC. It is translated as CAWSLGTRSYEQYF. This chain joins TRBV30 and TRBJ2-7; TRBD2 might be the D (6 bases). The CDR3 extends over 14 amino acids. V dropped 2 bases and J dropped 3 bases, with 14 bases sitting between them. CDR1 GTSNPN and CDR2 SVGIG come from the germline V gene (reference sequence).

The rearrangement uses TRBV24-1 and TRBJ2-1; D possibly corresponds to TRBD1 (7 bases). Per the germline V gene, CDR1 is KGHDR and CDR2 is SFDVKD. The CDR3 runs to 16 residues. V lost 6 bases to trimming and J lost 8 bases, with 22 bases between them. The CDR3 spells CATSWKAGGRRDEQFF. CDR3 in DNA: TGTGCCACCAGTTGGAAGGCAGGGGGGAGGAGGGATGAGCAGTTCTTC.